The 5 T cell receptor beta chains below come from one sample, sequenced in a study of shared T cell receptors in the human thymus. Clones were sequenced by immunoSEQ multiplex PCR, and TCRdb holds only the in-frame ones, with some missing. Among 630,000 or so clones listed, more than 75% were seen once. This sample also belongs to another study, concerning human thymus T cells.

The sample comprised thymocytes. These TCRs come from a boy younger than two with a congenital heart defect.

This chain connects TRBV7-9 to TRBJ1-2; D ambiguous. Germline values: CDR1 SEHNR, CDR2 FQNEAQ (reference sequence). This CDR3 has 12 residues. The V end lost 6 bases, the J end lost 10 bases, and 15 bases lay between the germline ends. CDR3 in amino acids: CASRDGGLSYTF. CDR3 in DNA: TGTGCCAGCAGAGACGGCGGCCTTTCCTACACCTTC.

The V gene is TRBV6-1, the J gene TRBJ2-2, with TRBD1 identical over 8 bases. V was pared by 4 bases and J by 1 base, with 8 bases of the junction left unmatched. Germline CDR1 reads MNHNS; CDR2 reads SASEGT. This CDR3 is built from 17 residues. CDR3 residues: CASSALWTGMNTGELFF. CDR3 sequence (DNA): TGTGCCAGCAGTGCGTTGTGGACAGGGATGAACACCGGGGAGCTGTTTTTT.

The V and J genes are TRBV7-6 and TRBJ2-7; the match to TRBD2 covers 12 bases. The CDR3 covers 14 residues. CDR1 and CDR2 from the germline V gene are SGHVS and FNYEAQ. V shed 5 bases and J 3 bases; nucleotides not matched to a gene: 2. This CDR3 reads CASSRTSGDYEQYF. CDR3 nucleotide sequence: TGTGCCAGCAGCCGGACTAGCGGGGACTACGAGCAGTACTTC. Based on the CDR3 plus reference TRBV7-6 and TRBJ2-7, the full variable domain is GAGVSQSPRYKVTKRGQDVALRCDPISGHVSLYWYRQALGQGPEFLTYFNYEAQQDKSGLPNDRFSAERPEGSISTLTIQRTEQRDSAMYRCASSRTSGDYEQYFGPGTRLTVT.

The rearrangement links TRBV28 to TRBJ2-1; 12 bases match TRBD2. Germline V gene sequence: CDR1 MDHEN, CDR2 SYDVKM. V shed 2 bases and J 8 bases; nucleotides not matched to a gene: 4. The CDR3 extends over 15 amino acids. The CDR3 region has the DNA TGTGCCAGCAGTTTAAGACTAGCGGGAGACGATGAGCAGTTCTTC. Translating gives CASSLRLAGDDEQFF.

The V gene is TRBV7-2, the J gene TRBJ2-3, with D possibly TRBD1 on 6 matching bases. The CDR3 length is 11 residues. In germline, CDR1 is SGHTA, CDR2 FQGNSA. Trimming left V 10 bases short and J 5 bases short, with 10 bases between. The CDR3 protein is CATATGDTQYF. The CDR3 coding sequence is TGTGCCACTGCGACAGGAGATACGCAGTATTTT.